The entry that follows covers one T cell receptor beta chain sequence. This specimen belongs to a study of blood T cell repertoires in COVID-19. Study information: Acute-phase and convalescent COVID-19 samples originated in the United States, Italy and Spain.

Profiled with immunoSEQ multiplex PCR; TCRdb holds only in-frame clones, not every one. Here the sample spans fewer than 85,000 clones, more than 80% being singletons. Germline V gives CDR1 MNHEY, CDR2 SVGAGI. Trimming removed 6 bases from V and 7 bases from J; junction bases left unmatched: 8. This CDR3 has 13 residues. Sequenced material: peripheral blood. The receptor's source is a woman aged 60-70 years with acute or convalescent COVID-19. The gene calls are TRBV6-5 and TRBJ1-2, with 7 bases fitting TRBD1. CDR3 amino acids: CASRVQGLGGYTF. CDR3 DNA: TGTGCCAGCAGAGTACAGGGGTTGGGTGGCTACACCTTC.